This T cell receptor beta chain was captured by sequencing in a study of T cell responses to AZD1222 COVID-19 vaccine. Study in general: Second doses were pooled across both intervals (about 4 or about 12 weeks). Study-wide findings and caveats: Females made up more of the donors, who were largely white British, and clonal diversity may have come out too low.

Here immunoSEQ multiplex PCR was the method, and the copy in TCRdb shows in-frame clones only, minus some. The sample has roughly 70,000 clones, over 75% seen once. A note on this clone: The antigen remains undetermined.

Sequenced material: peripheral blood, taken on day 0 of AZD1222 vaccination. This receptor was identified in an adult in good health.

CDR3 amino acids: CATSGGSWDGYTF. The CDR3, as DNA: TGTGCCACCAGTGGTGGGAGCTGGGATGGCTACACCTTC. The chain recombines TRBV24-1 with TRBJ1-2; D is unresolved. CDR1 and CDR2 from the germline V gene are KGHDR and SFDVKD. The CDR3 runs to 13 residues. Deletions cut 5 bases from V and 6 bases from J, with 12 bases between.